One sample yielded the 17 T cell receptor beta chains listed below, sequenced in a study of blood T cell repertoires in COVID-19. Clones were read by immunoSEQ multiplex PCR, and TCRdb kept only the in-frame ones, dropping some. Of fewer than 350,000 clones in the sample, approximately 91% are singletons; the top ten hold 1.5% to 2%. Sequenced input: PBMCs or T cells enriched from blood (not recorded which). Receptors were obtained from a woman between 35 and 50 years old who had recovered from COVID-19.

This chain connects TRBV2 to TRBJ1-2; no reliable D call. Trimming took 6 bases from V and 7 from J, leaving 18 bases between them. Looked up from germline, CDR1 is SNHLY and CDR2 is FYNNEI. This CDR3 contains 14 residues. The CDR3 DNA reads TGTGCCAGCAGATCCTGGGGAGCGTTGGGTGGCTACACCTTC. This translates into CASRSWGALGGYTF. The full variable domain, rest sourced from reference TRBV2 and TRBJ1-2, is EPEVTQTPSHQVTQMGQEVILRCVPISNHLYFYWYRQILGQKVEFLVSFYNNEISEKSEIFDDQFSVERPDGSNFTLKIRSTKLEDSAMYFCASRSWGALGGYTFGSGTRLTVV.

The CDR3 nucleotides are TGTGCCAGCACGCGGACAGGGGGCGTAAACACTGAAGCTTTCTTT. It encodes CASTRTGGVNTEAFF. The chain uses TRBV2 and TRBJ1-1; TRBD1 aligns across 11 bases. The trim removed 7 bases at V and 2 bases at J, leaving 6 bases unmatched. Germline V gene sequence: CDR1 SNHLY, CDR2 FYNNEI. This CDR3 is built from 15 residues.

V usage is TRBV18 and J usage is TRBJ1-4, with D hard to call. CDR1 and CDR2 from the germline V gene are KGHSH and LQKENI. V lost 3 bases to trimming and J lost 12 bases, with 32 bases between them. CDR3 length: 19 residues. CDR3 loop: CASSPIVQTHGPSAGELFF. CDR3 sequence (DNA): TGTGCCAGCTCACCGATTGTCCAGACCCACGGGCCCTCAGCCGGGGAACTGTTTTTT.

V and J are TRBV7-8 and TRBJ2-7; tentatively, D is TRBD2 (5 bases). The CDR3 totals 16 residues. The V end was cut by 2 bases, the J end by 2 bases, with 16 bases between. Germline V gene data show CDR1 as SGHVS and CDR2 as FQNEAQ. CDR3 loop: CASSLIVIGSPYEQYF. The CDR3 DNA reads TGTGCCAGCAGCTTAATAGTAATAGGGAGCCCCTACGAGCAGTACTTC.

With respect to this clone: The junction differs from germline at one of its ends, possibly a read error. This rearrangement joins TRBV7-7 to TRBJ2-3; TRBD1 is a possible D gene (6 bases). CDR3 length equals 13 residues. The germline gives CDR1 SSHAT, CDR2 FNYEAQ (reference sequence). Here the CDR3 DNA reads TGTGCTAGCAGCCCGTACGAAGGGGGTACGCAGTATTTT. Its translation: CASSPYEGGTQYF.

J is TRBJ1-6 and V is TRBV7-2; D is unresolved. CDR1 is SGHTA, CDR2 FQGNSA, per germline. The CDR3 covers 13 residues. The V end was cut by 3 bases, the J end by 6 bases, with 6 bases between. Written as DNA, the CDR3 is TGTGCCAGCAGCTTCGTCGGTAATTCACCCCTCCACTTT. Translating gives CASSFVGNSPLHF.

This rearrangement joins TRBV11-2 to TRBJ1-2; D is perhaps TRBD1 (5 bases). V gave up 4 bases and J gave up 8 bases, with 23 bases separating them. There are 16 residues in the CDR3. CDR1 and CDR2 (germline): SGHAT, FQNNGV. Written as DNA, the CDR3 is TGTGCCAGCAGCTCTTTAAAGGGGCCCCGACCCGGCGGCTACACCTTC. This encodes CASSSLKGPRPGGYTF. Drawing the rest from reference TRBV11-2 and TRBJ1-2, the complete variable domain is EAGVAQSPRYKIIEKRQSVAFWCNPISGHATLYWYQQILGQGPKLLIQFQNNGVVDDSQLPKDRFSAERLKGVDSTLKIQPAKLEDSAVYLCASSSLKGPRPGGYTFGSGTRLTVV.

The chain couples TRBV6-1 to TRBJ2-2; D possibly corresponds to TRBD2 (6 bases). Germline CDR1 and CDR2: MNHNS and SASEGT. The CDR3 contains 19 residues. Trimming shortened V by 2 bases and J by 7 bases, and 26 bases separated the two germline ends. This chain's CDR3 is CASSEQLVEGLRFFGELFF. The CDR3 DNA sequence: TGTGCCAGCAGTGAACAGTTAGTGGAGGGCTTGAGGTTTTTCGGGGAGCTGTTTTTT.

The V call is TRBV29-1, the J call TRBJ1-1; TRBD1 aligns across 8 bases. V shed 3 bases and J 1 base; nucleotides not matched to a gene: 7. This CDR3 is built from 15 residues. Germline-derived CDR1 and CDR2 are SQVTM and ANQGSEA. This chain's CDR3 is CSVEPSRGRNTEAFF. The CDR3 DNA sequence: TGCAGCGTTGAGCCCTCCAGGGGGCGGAACACTGAAGCTTTCTTT.

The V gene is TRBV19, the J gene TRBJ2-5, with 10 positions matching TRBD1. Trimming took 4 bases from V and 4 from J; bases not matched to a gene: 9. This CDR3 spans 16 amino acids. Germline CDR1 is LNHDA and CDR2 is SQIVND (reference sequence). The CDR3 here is CASSRRTGGFGETQYF. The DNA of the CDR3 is TGTGCCAGTAGTAGGCGGACAGGGGGGTTCGGAGAGACCCAGTACTTC.

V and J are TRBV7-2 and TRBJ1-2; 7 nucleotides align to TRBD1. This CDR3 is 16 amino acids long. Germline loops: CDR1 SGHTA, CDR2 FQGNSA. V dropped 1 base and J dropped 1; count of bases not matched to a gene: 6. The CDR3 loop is CASSLGGQTSNYGYTF. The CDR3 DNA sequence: TGTGCCAGCAGCTTAGGGGGACAGACGAGTAACTATGGCTACACCTTC.

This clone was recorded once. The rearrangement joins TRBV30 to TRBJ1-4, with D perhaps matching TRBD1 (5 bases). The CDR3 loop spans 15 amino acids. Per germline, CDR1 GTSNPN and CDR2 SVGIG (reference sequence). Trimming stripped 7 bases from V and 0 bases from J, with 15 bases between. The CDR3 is CAFDRQIATNEKLFF. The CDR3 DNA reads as TGTGCCTTTGACCGACAGATTGCAACTAATGAAAAACTGTTTTTT.

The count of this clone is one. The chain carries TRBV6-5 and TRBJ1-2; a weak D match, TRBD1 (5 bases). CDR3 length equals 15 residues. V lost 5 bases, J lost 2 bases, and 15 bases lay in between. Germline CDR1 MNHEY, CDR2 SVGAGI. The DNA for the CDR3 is TGTGCCAGCAGTCCCTCCAGGCAGGGCAACTATGGCTACACCTTC. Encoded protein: CASSPSRQGNYGYTF.

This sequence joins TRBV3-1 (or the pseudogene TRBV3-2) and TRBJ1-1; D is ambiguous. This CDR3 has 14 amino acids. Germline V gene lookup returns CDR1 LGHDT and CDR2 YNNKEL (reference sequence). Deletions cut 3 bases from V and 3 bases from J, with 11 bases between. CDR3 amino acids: CASSQGETHTEAFF. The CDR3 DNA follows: TGTGCCAGCAGCCAGGGCGAGACCCACACTGAAGCTTTCTTT.

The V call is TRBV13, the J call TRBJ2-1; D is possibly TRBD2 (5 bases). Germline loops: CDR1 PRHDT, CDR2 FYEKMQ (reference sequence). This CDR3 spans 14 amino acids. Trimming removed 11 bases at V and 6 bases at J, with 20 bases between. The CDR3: CASRGGLEGNEQFF. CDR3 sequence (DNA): TGTGCCTCCCGCGGTGGGCTAGAGGGCAATGAGCAGTTCTTC.

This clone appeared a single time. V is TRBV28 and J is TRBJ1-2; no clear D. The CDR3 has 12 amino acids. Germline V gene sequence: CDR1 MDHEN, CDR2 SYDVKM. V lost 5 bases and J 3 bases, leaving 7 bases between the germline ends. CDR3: CASSTPDYGYTF. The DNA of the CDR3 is TGTGCCAGCAGTACTCCTGACTATGGCTACACCTTC.

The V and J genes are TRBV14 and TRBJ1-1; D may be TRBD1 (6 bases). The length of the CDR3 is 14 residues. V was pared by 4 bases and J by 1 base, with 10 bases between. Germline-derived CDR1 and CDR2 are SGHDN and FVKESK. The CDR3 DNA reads TGTGCCAGCAGCCCTCAGACAGGGAACACTGAAGCTTTCTTT. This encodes CASSPQTGNTEAFF.